Below, 16 T cell receptor beta chains from the same sample are listed, as sequenced in a study of OX40 agonist ivuxolimab in advanced cancers. Clones were sequenced by immunoSEQ multiplex PCR, and TCRdb holds only the in-frame ones, with some missing. The data show some 70,000 clones, around 80% seen once. The sample was CD4+ or CD8+ T cells sorted from blood, taken in a trial of the OX40 agonist ivuxolimab. These receptors came from an adult with an advanced solid tumor such as melanoma, head and neck, liver or kidney cancer.

The table lists this clone with a count of one. At the DNA level, this CDR3 is encoded by other sequences in the same sample as well. V and J are TRBV7-6 and TRBJ2-2; D ambiguous. The CDR3 sequence is 14 residues long. Germline V gives CDR1 SGHVS, CDR2 FNYEAQ. V was clipped by 5 bases and J by 4 bases, with 11 bases between them. CDR3 protein: CASSAGGPTGELFF. The DNA for the CDR3 is TGTGCCAGCAGCGCCGGTGGCCCCACCGGGGAGCTGTTTTTT.

The chain joins TRBV10-3 to TRBJ1-6, with D perhaps matching TRBD1 (6 bases). This CDR3 is built from 13 residues. The V gene's germline CDR1 is ENHRY and CDR2 SYGVKD. Trimming took 8 bases from V and 6 from J, leaving 11 bases between them. The CDR3 loop reads CAIAGGGNSPLHF. CDR3 bases: TGTGCCATCGCGGGGGGCGGTAATTCACCCCTCCACTTT.

This chain uses TRBV14 with TRBJ2-5, with 10 nucleotides matching TRBD1. Trimming cost V 6 bases and J 11 bases; bases outside gene matches: 9. This CDR3 has 13 residues. Germline V gene lookup returns CDR1 SGHDN and CDR2 FVKESK. The CDR3 sequence: CASSRGTGERQYF. The CDR3 DNA reads as TGTGCCAGCAGTCGAGGGACAGGGGAACGGCAGTACTTC.

V usage is TRBV5-1 and J usage is TRBJ1-1, with 7 bases matching TRBD1. The CDR3 extends over 14 amino acids. Germline V gives CDR1 SGHRS, CDR2 YFSETQ. V gave up 2 bases and J gave up 2 bases; unmatched junction bases: 3. CDR3 loop: CASSFGTANTEAFF. As DNA, the CDR3 is TGCGCCAGCAGCTTCGGGACAGCCAACACTGAAGCTTTCTTT.

This clone was observed a few times. The CDR3 loop reads CASSFTSGLQFF. The CDR3 coding sequence is TGCGCCAGCAGCTTCACCTCGGGACTTCAGTTCTTC. The chain has TRBV10-2 and TRBJ2-1; tentative D call: TRBD2 (6 bases). CDR1 and CDR2 from the germline V gene are WSHSY and SAAADI. V gave up 6 bases and J gave up 13 bases, with 16 bases separating them. The CDR3 has 12 residues.

V and J are TRBV6-6 and TRBJ2-7; no clear D. The CDR3 has 12 amino acids. The germline gives CDR1 MNHNY, CDR2 SVGAGI (reference sequence). The V end was cut by 10 bases, the J end by 4 bases, with 14 bases between. The CDR3 nucleotides are TGTGCCACCCAATCCCCGGTTTACGAGCAGTACTTC. Translated: CATQSPVYEQYF.

CDR3 sequence: CASSLAASGHTGELFF. The CDR3 DNA reads as TGTGCCAGCAGCTTAGCGGCTAGCGGGCACACCGGGGAGCTGTTTTTT. The genes are TRBV11-2 and TRBJ2-2; 8 bases are shared with TRBD2. Germline CDR1 is SGHAT and CDR2 is FQNNGV. V was pared by 1 base and J by 3 bases, with 4 bases of the junction left unmatched. This CDR3 spans 16 amino acids.

This sequence joins TRBV21-1 and TRBJ1-5; the table's D call TRBD1 went unverified against the DNA. TRBV21-1 corresponds to a pseudogene. This CDR3 is built from 11 residues. CDR3 region: CASIQNQPQHF. The DNA of the CDR3 is TGTGCCAGCATCCAAAATCAGCCCCAGCATTTT.

This clone has only one observation. This chain links TRBV11-2 with TRBJ2-7; tentatively, D is TRBD1 or TRBD2 (7 bases each). CDR3 length: 13 amino acids. Trimming took off 5 bases at V and 6 bases at J, with 14 bases between the two ends. The germline V gene encodes CDR1 SGHAT and CDR2 FQNNGV. The DNA of the CDR3 is TGTGCCAGCAGCACAATCAGGGGGGGCGAGCAGTACTTC. This gives the protein CASSTIRGGEQYF.

The chain carries TRBV2 and TRBJ2-7; 9 nucleotides align to TRBD2. Germline V CDR1 and CDR2: SNHLY, FYNNEI. The CDR3 length is 14 residues. Trimming took 0 bases from V and 7 from J; bases not matched to a gene: 4. The CDR3 DNA reads TGTGCCAGCAGTGAAGCCCTAGCGGGAAGGGAGCAGTACTTC. It yields the protein CASSEALAGREQYF.

This clone was seen once. J is TRBJ2-5 and V is TRBV7-8, with D possibly being TRBD2 (5 bases). This CDR3 is built from 11 residues. V was cut by 4 bases and J by 7 bases, with 7 bases left in between. The germline V gene encodes CDR1 SGHVS and CDR2 FQNEAQ. The CDR3 loop is CASSSGGTQYF. Here the CDR3 DNA reads TGTGCCAGCAGCTCCGGAGGGACCCAGTACTTC. Full variable domain (outside the CDR3, taken from reference TRBV7-8 and TRBJ2-5): GAGVSQSPRYKVAKRGQDVALRCDPISGHVSLFWYQQALGQGPEFLTYFQNEAQLDKSGLPSDRFFAERPEGSVSTLKIQRTQQEDSAVYLCASSSGGTQYFGPGTRLLVL.

This clone was counted only a few times. J is TRBJ2-2 and V is TRBV4-3; TRBD2 might be the D (6 bases). CDR1 and CDR2 (germline): LGHNA, YSLEER. The V end was cut by 0 bases, the J end by 3 bases, with 8 bases between. CDR3 length: 15 residues. The chain's CDR3 is CASSQDRGDTGELFF. The CDR3 region has the DNA TGCGCCAGCAGCCAAGATCGCGGGGACACCGGGGAGCTGTTTTTT.

Here the CDR3 reads CASGTSSDRGELFF. As DNA, the CDR3 is TGCGCCAGCGGGACCTCATCGGATCGCGGGGAGCTGTTTTTT. This sequence joins TRBV5-1 and TRBJ2-2; either TRBD1 or TRBD2 may fit D (5 bases each). The CDR3 is 14 amino acids. Germline loops: CDR1 SGHRS, CDR2 YFSETQ. V was pared by 7 bases and J by 7 bases, with 17 bases between.

Here the CDR3 reads CASSLVGQGLSHEQFF. The CDR3, as DNA: TGTGCCAGCAGCTTGGTGGGCCAGGGGCTGAGCCATGAGCAGTTCTTC. V gene TRBV5-6 combines with J gene TRBJ2-1; a weak D match, TRBD1 (6 bases). The length of the CDR3 is 16 residues. V was clipped by 0 bases and J by 8 bases, with 18 bases between them. Germline-derived CDR1 and CDR2 are SGHDT and YYEEEE.

V and J are TRBV11-2 and TRBJ1-2, with D tentatively TRBD1 (6 bases). Trimming left V 5 bases short and J 7 bases short, with 14 bases between. Germline lookup yields CDR1 SGHAT and CDR2 FQNNGV. The CDR3 extends over 13 amino acids. The CDR3 sequence is CASSPQTGFGYTF. CDR3 DNA sequence: TGTGCCAGCAGCCCCCAAACAGGGTTTGGCTACACCTTC.

The CDR3, as DNA: TGTGCCAGCAGCTTTGGTGCAGGAGGGAGCAATCAGCCCCAGCATTTT. Encoded protein: CASSFGAGGSNQPQHF. V and J are TRBV5-6 and TRBJ1-5; D gene unclear. Between the trimmed V and J ends, which lost 2 bases and 1 base, there was a span of 13 bases. Germline loops: CDR1 SGHDT, CDR2 YYEEEE. The CDR3 has 16 amino acids.